The present TCR beta chain was sequenced within a study of T cells in Graves' hyperthyroidism and ophthalmopathy. Notes on the study in general: The model forecast ophthalmopathy, anticipating it by a median around 6.5 months before onset. Expanded thyroid clonotypes (above 0.001) were mostly also found in blood.

The germline V gene has CDR1 DFQATT and CDR2 SNEGSKA (reference sequence). The V end lost 1 base, the J end lost 7 bases, and 8 bases lay between the germline ends. This CDR3 spans 13 amino acids. As to this clonotype: Its antigen remains unknown.

Each ophthalmopathy patient scored at least 3 on the Clinical Activity Score and at least 4 on NOSPECS grade, with duration under 3 months. Diagnosis rested on symptoms, serum thyroxine and TRAb, thyroid ultrasound, and orbital computed tomography. The source material, RNA transcripts, was used to amplify TCR beta CDR3 regions. The HTBI primer set served for first-round RT-PCR of the TCR CDR3. TCRdb reprocessed the multiplex PCR reads with MiXCR, giving one entry per CDR3 protein. The data show a few hundred thousand distinct CDR3 sequences, roughly 13% seen once. This chain uses TRBV20-1 with TRBJ1-6; D perhaps matches TRBD1 (5 bases). This TCR was sampled from a woman in her thirties or forties with Graves' ophthalmopathy. Input material: blood. CDR3 sequence reads: CSARGEGNSPLHF. CDR3 nucleotides: TGCAGTGCTAGAGGGGAGGGGAATTCACCCCTCCACTTT.